This is a list of T cell receptor beta chains from one sample in a study of cytomegalovirus exposure and HLA in healthy donors. TCRdb keeps only in-frame clones here, not all; method: immunoSEQ multiplex PCR. Seen here are over 100,000 clones, around four fifths observed once, and the top ten hold about 1.5%. What was sequenced was PBMCs. The receptor source for this set is a man between 35 and 55 years old in good health and CMV-seronegative. The CDR3 runs from the conserved cysteine through the conserved F or W. The order of the fields is J gene, clone size, D gene, V gene, CDR3 DNA, CDR3 protein. D genes are given only for firm matches. Clone size, where shown, is once, few, many, or a class for clones that have expanded.

TRBJ1-6 | . | TRBD1 | TRBV28 | TGTGCCAGCAGTCTTAGGACAGGGGTCTCACCCCTCCACTTT | CASSLRTGVSPLHF
TRBJ1-2 | . | TRBD1 | TRBV28 | TGTGCCAGCAGTTTATCGTACAGGGGGTCATCTGGCTACACCTTC | CASSLSYRGSSGYTF
TRBJ1-2 | . | . | TRBV7-9 | TGTGCCAGCAGCCAAGCCGGGACAATCGGCTACACCTTC | CASSQAGTIGYTF
TRBJ1-2 | . | . | TRBV7-9 | TGTGCCAGCAGCTTAGGAGAGCCTAACTATGGCTACACCTTC | CASSLGEPNYGYTF
TRBJ2-1 | . | . | TRBV7-2 | TGTGCCAGCAGCGCCGTCTCAGTCGATGAGCAGTTCTTC | CASSAVSVDEQFF
TRBJ2-1 | few | . | TRBV4-3 | TGCGCCAGCAGCCAAGAATTTGGTAGGGGCTACAATGAGCAGTTCTTC | CASSQEFGRGYNEQFF
TRBJ2-1 | . | . | TRBV7-8 | TGTGCCAGCAGCTTAGTTATTTTAGCGAGGGATGAGCAGTTCTTC | CASSLVILARDEQFF
TRBJ2-3 | . | TRBD1 | TRBV7-2 | TGTGCCAGCAGCGACAGGGGGCATAGTACAGATACGCAGTATTTT | CASSDRGHSTDTQYF
TRBJ2-3 | . | TRBD2 | TRBV5-1 | TGCGCCAGCAGCCACAGGACTGGCGGGAGTGGGGATACGCAGTATTTT | CASSHRTGGSGDTQYF
TRBJ2-7 | few | . | TRBV7-9 | TGTGCCAGCAGCTTAGTGGGTCAGGGTTATCGCGAGCAGTACTTC | CASSLVGQGYREQYF
TRBJ2-4 | . | TRBD1 | TRBV2 | TGTGCCAGCAGCCCTACAGGGTCAGGGGGCACCTTTCAGTACTTC | CASSPTGSGGTFQYF
TRBJ2-7 | . | . | TRBV7-9 | TGTGCCAGCAGCCCAGGCGGGGGCAACGCCTACGAGCAGTACTTC | CASSPGGGNAYEQYF
TRBJ1-1 | . | TRBD1 | TRBV11-1 | TGTGCCAGCAGCTTATGGCAGGGGGCCAGTGAAGCTTTCTTT | CASSLWQGASEAFF
TRBJ2-1 | . | . | TRBV6-6 | TGTGCCAGCAAGGAGACGGGTTGGAATGAGCAGTTCTTC | CASKETGWNEQFF
TRBJ2-4 | . | . | TRBV7-2 | TGTGCCAGCAGCCGAGCGGTTTCCGCCAAAAACATTCAGTACTTC | CASSRAVSAKNIQYF
TRBJ2-2 | . | . | TRBV27 | TGTGCCAGCAGTTTCTCACAGAACACCGGGGAGCTGTTTTTT | CASSFSQNTGELFF
TRBJ2-2 | once | . | TRBV5-4 | TGTGCCAGCAGCTTCGATCGGACCGGGGAGCTGTTTTTT | CASSFDRTGELFF
TRBJ1-1 | . | TRBD1 | TRBV29-1 | TGCAGCGTTGCAGGGACAGGCACTGAAGCTTTCTTT | CSVAGTGTEAFF
TRBJ2-3 | . | . | TRBV5-4 | TGTGCCAGCAGTTATGGGGATGGGAGAGATACGCAGTATTTT | CASSYGDGRDTQYF
TRBJ2-2 | . | TRBD2 | TRBV5-1 | TGCGCCAGCACCCTCGGGACTACCACCGGGGAGCTGTTTTTT | CASTLGTTTGELFF
TRBJ1-5 | . | . | TRBV6-5 | TGTGCCAGCAGTTCAGGGGTAGGGAATCAGCCCCAGCATTTT | CASSSGVGNQPQHF
TRBJ1-5 | . | . | TRBV27 | TGTGCCAGCAGCCTAACAGGGTACAATCAGCCCCAGCATTTT | CASSLTGYNQPQHF
TRBJ1-1 | . | . | TRBV28 | TGTGCCAGCAGGATAGGGGAGAACACTGAAGCTTTCTTT | CASRIGENTEAFF
TRBJ2-1 | . | TRBD2 | TRBV7-6 | TGTGCCAGCAGCCTTGGACTAGCGGATTCCAATGAGCAGTTCTTC | CASSLGLADSNEQFF
TRBJ2-6 | . | . | TRBV18 | TGTGCCAGCTCACCGCCCCACGAGGCCTTCTCTGGGGCCAACGTCCTGACTTTC | CASSPPHEAFSGANVLTF
TRBJ1-4 | . | TRBD1 | TRBV2 | TGTGCCAGCAGTGATCGGTCCGGACAGGGAGGAGAAAAACTGTTTTTT | CASSDRSGQGGEKLFF
TRBJ2-2 | once | TRBD1 | TRBV4-1 | TGCGCCAGCAGCCCACTCGGACAGGAGAACACCGGGGAGCTGTTTTTT | CASSPLGQENTGELFF
TRBJ2-5 | . | TRBD1 | TRBV4-3 | TGCGCCAGCAGCCAAGAAATAGGCCAGGGGGAAGAGACCCAGTACTTC | CASSQEIGQGEETQYF
TRBJ2-3 | . | . | TRBV5-5 | TGTGCCAGCAGCTACAACAGGGAAAGCACAGATACGCAGTATTTT | CASSYNRESTDTQYF
TRBJ2-1 | . | TRBD2 | TRBV29-1 | TGCAGCGTTGAATGGCTAGCGGGACGATACAATGAGCAGTTCTTC | CSVEWLAGRYNEQFF
TRBJ2-5 | . | . | TRBV6-4 | TGTGCCAGCAGGGGGGACAAGCAAGAGACCCAGTACTTC | CASRGDKQETQYF
TRBJ1-2 | few | . | TRBV6-6 | TGTGCCAGCAGTTACCCAGGCGGGAGTGGTGGCTACACCTTC | CASSYPGGSGGYTF
TRBJ2-7 | . | TRBD2 | TRBV7-2 | TGTGCCAGCAGCTTTTCAGCGGGAGCAAACTACGAGCAGTACTTC | CASSFSAGANYEQYF
TRBJ2-1 | few | TRBD2 | TRBV6-1 | TGTGCCAGCAGTGAACCTCCGGGACTAGCGGGAGTGCCTGAGCAGTTCTTC | CASSEPPGLAGVPEQFF
TRBJ2-3 | once | TRBD1 | TRBV7-9 | TGTGCCAGCAGCGCACCCCTAGGACAGGAGAGCACAGATACGCAGTATTTT | CASSAPLGQESTDTQYF
TRBJ2-5 | . | TRBD2 | TRBV7-2 | TGTGCCAGCAGCTTAAGGTGGGAGGGCCGGGGAGAGACCCAGTACTTC | CASSLRWEGRGETQYF
TRBJ2-3 | . | TRBD2 | TRBV11-2 | TGTGCCAGCAGCTTAACGATAGCGGGAGGCACAGATACGCAGTATTTT | CASSLTIAGGTDTQYF
TRBJ2-7 | . | . | TRBV27 | TGTGCCAGCAGTTTAGGTAGATACTACGAGCAGTACTTC | CASSLGRYYEQYF
TRBJ2-5 | . | TRBD1 | TRBV7-2 | TGTGCCAGCAGCTACCGGACAGGCCAAGAGACCCAGTACTTC | CASSYRTGQETQYF
TRBJ2-7 | . | TRBD1 | TRBV6-5 | TGTGCCAGCAGTTCCAGGACAGGCAGCTCCTACGAGCAGTACTTC | CASSSRTGSSYEQYF
TRBJ1-1 | . | . | TRBV4-2 | TGTGCCAGCAGCCACTCAACCGGGACAAGTGCTTTCTTT | CASSHSTGTSAFF
TRBJ1-1 | . | TRBD1 | TRBV7-9 | TGTTCCAGCAGCTTAGCGAGGGCAGGGGGCTTGAACACTGAAGCTTTCTTT | CSSSLARAGGLNTEAFF
TRBJ2-1 | . | TRBD2 | TRBV6-1 | TGTGCCAGCAACCGACCTAGCGGGAGAGATGAGCAGTTCTTC | CASNRPSGRDEQFF
TRBJ2-1 | . | . | TRBV29-1 | TGCAGCGTCAAAGCAGGGGGGACCTACAATGAGCAGTTCTTC | CSVKAGGTYNEQFF
TRBJ2-2 | few | . | TRBV19 | TGTGCCAGTAGGGGCCCATCCACCGGGGAGCTGTTTTTT | CASRGPSTGELFF
TRBJ1-2 | once | . | TRBV2 | TGTGCCAGCGCCGAGGGGGGGCTTGGCTACACCTTC | CASAEGGLGYTF
TRBJ1-2 | . | . | TRBV10-3 | TGTGCCATCACCTCGGACAGATTAGACTATGGCTACACCTTC | CAITSDRLDYGYTF
TRBJ1-1 | . | TRBD1 | TRBV5-1 | TGCGCCAGCAGCCCGTCCCGGGACAGGCCGGGCACTGAAGCTTTCTTT | CASSPSRDRPGTEAFF
TRBJ2-7 | once | TRBD2 | TRBV18 | TGTGCCAGCTCACCGGACGGAGGAGTAGCGGGAAATTACGAGCAGTACTTC | CASSPDGGVAGNYEQYF
TRBJ2-7 | . | TRBD2 | TRBV10-3 | TGTGCCATCAGTGAGTCCGGGAGGAAAGCCTACGAGCAGTACTTC | CAISESGRKAYEQYF
TRBJ1-6 | few | TRBD1 | TRBV5-1 | TGCGCCAGCAGCTTGGACAGGGGGCTCAGTGGTAATTCACCCCTCCACTTT | CASSLDRGLSGNSPLHF
TRBJ2-7 | . | TRBD1 | TRBV6-1 | TGTGCCAGCAGTTTTCTAGGACAGGGGGGGTACGAGCAGTACTTC | CASSFLGQGGYEQYF
TRBJ2-2 | . | TRBD1 | TRBV27 | TGTGCCAGCAGTCTCGGGACAGAAATACGTCCCGGGGAGCTGTTTTTT | CASSLGTEIRPGELFF
TRBJ2-7 | . | TRBD1 | TRBV7-9 | TGTGCCAGCAGCCCCCGGACAGGGGGCTCCTACGAGCAGTACTTC | CASSPRTGGSYEQYF
TRBJ1-3 | once | TRBD1 | TRBV5-1 | TGCGCCAGCAGCCAACTACAGGGGGGAAACACCATATATTTT | CASSQLQGGNTIYF
TRBJ2-5 | . | . | TRBV23-1 | TGCGCCAGCAGTCATTATCTCTTGGAGCAAGAGACCCAGTACTTC | CASSHYLLEQETQYF
TRBJ2-7 | . | TRBD1 | TRBV10-3 | TGTGCCATCAGTGACCCGACAGGGTGGGAGCAGTACTTC | CAISDPTGWEQYF